These 7 T cell receptor beta chains share one sample of origin, sequenced in a study of beta chain features in type 1 diabetes. TCRB transcripts that were expressed got sequenced, as all of the isolated RNA had been reverse transcribed. The table came from immunoSEQ multiplex PCR; TCRdb's copy has only in-frame clones and leaves some out. The sample has fewer than 900,000 clones; roughly 17% are singletons. Sequenced: naive CD4+ T cells from blood. The receptors originated from a woman aged 18-30 years in good health.

The J gene is TRBJ2-5, the V gene TRBV15, with 8 positions matching TRBD1. The germline V gene has CDR1 LNHNV and CDR2 YYDKDF (reference sequence). The CDR3 consists of 14 residues. The V and J ends lost 5 bases and 4 bases, in that order; junction bases with no gene match: 6. Here the CDR3 reads CATSPRGQAETQYF. Written as DNA, the CDR3 is TGTGCCACCAGCCCCCGGGGACAGGCAGAGACCCAGTACTTC.

V and J are TRBV6-5 and TRBJ2-3; the D is unclear. The germline V gene encodes CDR1 MNHEY and CDR2 SVGAGI. Trimming removed 4 bases at V and 4 bases at J, with 18 bases between. The CDR3 loop spans 16 amino acids. This CDR3 reads CASSSRTDKAADTQYF. The CDR3 DNA sequence: TGTGCCAGCAGTTCGCGGACGGATAAGGCGGCAGATACGCAGTATTTT.

The rearrangement links TRBV5-5 to TRBJ1-1, with 7 bases matching TRBD1. The V and J ends lost 4 bases and 3 bases, in that order; junction bases with no gene match: 12. CDR1 is SGHKS and CDR2 is YYEKEE in the germline V gene (reference sequence). The CDR3 is made up of 16 amino acids. The CDR3 region is CASSQTGIGDYTEAFF. The CDR3 DNA sequence: TGTGCCAGCAGCCAGACAGGGATTGGAGACTACACTGAAGCTTTCTTT.

The J gene is TRBJ2-7, the V gene TRBV28; the D gene is possibly TRBD1 (5 bases). Trimming left V 5 bases short and J 3 bases short, with 14 bases between. The CDR3 runs to 14 residues. Germline V gene lookup returns CDR1 MDHEN and CDR2 SYDVKM. Written as DNA, the CDR3 is TGTGCCAGCAGTGAACCCAGGGCTGGCTACGAGCAGTACTTC. Translating it yields CASSEPRAGYEQYF.

The chain joins TRBV28 to TRBJ2-7, with D maybe TRBD1 (6 bases). This CDR3 has 14 amino acids. Deletions cut 4 bases from V and 2 bases from J, with 12 bases between. The V gene's germline CDR1 is MDHEN and CDR2 SYDVKM. The CDR3 region has the DNA TGTGCCAGCAGTTCTTCCGGACAGACCTACGAGCAGTACTTC. It encodes CASSSSGQTYEQYF.

This clone has only a few counts. The chain joins TRBV4-3 to TRBJ2-1; 10 bases align to TRBD2. Losses at the gene ends were 0 bases for V and 2 bases for J; bases not matched to a gene: 4. CDR1 is LGHNA and CDR2 is YSLEER in the germline V gene. The CDR3 is 17 residues long. This CDR3 is CASSQDPTSGAYNEQFF. The CDR3 nucleotides read TGCGCCAGCAGCCAAGATCCTACTAGCGGGGCCTACAATGAGCAGTTCTTC.

This clone was observed a few times. The CDR3 sequence: CASRQEGQPQHF. The CDR3 bases are TGTGCCAGTAGGCAGGAGGGCCAGCCCCAGCATTTT. This rearrangement joins TRBV19 to TRBJ1-5; D ambiguous. Germline assignment: CDR1 LNHDA and CDR2 SQIVND (reference sequence). The CDR3 has 12 amino acids. V lost 6 bases and J lost 7, with 10 bases in between.